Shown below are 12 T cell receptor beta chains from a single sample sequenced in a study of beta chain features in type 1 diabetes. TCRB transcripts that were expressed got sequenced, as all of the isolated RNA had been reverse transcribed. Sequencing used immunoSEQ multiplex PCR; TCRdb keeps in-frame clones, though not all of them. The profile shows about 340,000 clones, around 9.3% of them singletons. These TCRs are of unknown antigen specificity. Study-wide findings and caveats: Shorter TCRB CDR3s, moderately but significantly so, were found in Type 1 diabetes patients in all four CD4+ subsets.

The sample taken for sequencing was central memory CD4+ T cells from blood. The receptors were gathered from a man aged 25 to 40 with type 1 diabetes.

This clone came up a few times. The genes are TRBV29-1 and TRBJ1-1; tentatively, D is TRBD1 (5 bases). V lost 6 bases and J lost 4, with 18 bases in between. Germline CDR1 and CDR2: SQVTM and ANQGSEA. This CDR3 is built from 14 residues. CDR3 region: CSVHPEGISTEAFF. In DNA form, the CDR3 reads TGCAGCGTCCACCCAGAGGGGATCAGCACTGAAGCTTTCTTT. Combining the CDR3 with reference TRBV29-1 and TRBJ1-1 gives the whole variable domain SAVISQKPSRDICQRGTSLTIQCQVDSQVTMMFWYRQQPGQSLTLIATANQGSEATYESGFVIDKFPISRPNLTFSTLTVSNMSPEDSSIYLCSVHPEGISTEAFFGQGTRLTVV.

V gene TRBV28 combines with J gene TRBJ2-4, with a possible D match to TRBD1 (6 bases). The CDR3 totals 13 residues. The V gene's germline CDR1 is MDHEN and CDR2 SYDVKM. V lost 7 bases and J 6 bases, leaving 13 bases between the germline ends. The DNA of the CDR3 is TGTGCCAGCAATAGGCAGGGGCCAAACATTCAGTACTTC. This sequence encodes CASNRQGPNIQYF.

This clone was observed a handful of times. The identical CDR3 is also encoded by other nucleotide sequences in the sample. The CDR3 DNA follows: TGCGCCAGCAGCCAAGGCCAGGGCTATGGCTACACCTTC. Amino acid sequence: CASSQGQGYGYTF. The rearrangement links TRBV4-3 to TRBJ1-2, with TRBD1 as a possible D gene (5 bases). The CDR3 is 13 residues long. Trimming shortened V by 1 base and J by 4 bases, and 7 bases separated the two germline ends. CDR1 is LGHNA, CDR2 YSLEER, per germline.

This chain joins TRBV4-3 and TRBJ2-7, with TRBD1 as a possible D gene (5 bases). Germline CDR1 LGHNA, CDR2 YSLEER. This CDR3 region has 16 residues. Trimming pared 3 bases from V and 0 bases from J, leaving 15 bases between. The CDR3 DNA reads TGCGCCAGCAGCCAGAGTAAACAGGCCTACTCCTACGAGCAGTACTTC. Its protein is CASSQSKQAYSYEQYF.

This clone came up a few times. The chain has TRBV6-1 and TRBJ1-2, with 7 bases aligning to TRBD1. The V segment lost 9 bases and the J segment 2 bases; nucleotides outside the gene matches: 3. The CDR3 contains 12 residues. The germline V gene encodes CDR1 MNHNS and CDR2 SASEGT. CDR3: CASLTGNYGYTF. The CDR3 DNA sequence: TGTGCCAGTCTGACAGGGAACTATGGCTACACCTTC.

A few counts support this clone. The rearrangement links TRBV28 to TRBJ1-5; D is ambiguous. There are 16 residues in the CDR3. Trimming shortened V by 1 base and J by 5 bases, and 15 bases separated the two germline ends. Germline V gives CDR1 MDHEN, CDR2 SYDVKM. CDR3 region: CASSLLGGPQDQPQHF. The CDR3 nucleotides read TGTGCCAGCAGTTTATTAGGAGGGCCGCAGGATCAGCCCCAGCATTTT.

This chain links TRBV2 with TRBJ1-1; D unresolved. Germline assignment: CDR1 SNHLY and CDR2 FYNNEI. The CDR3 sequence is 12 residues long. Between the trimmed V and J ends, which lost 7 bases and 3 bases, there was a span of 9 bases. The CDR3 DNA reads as TGTGCCAGCACGGTGAGGGACACTGAAGCTTTCTTT. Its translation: CASTVRDTEAFF.

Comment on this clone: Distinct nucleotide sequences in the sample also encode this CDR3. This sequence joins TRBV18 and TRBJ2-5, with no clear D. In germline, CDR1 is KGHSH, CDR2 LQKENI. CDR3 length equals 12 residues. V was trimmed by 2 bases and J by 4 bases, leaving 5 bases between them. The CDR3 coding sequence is TGTGCCAGCTCACCATTAGGAGAGACCCAGTACTTC. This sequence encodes CASSPLGETQYF.

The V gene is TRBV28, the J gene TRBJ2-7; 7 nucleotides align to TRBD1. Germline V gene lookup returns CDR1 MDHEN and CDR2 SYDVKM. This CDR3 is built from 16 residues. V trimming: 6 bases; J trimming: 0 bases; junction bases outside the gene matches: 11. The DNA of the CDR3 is TGTGCCAGCAGGTCGACAGGGCCGGGGAGCTCCTACGAGCAGTACTTC. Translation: CASRSTGPGSSYEQYF.

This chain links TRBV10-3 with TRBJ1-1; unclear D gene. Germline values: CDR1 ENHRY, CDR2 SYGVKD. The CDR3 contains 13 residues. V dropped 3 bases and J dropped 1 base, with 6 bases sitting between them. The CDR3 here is CAISEIGNTEAFF. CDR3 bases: TGTGCCATCAGTGAAATCGGGAACACTGAAGCTTTCTTT.

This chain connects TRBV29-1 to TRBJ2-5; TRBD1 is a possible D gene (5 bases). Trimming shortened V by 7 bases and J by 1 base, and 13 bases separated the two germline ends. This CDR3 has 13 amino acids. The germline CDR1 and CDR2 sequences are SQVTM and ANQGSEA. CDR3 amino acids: CSAGQGFQETQYF. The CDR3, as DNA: TGCAGCGCTGGGCAGGGATTCCAAGAGACCCAGTACTTC.

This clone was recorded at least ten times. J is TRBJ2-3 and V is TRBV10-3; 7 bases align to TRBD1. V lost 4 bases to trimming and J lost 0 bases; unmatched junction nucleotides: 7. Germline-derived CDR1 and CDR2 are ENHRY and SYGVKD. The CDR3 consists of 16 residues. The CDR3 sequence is CAISATGTVSTDTQYF. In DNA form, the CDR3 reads TGTGCCATCAGTGCAACAGGGACAGTCAGCACAGATACGCAGTATTTT.